The sequence of this TCR beta chain was determined in a study of early T cells in non-severe SARS-CoV-2 infection. Study-level background: Chains stayed unpaired after sequencing of bulk RNA from unsorted whole blood. Broader study findings: Reliance on VDJdb matching favored anti-spike CD8 responses; private and CD4 specificities were missed.

Individual cDNA molecules received unique molecular identifiers during library preparation. TCRdb passed the 5' RACE reads through MiXCR, listing each CDR3 protein once. The table records about 90,000 distinct CDR3 sequences, roughly an eighth of them present only once. The sample holds many counts of this clonotype. Its antigen is as yet unknown. V was clipped by 4 bases and J by 2 bases, with 7 bases between them. CDR3 length equals 13 residues. The sequencing sample was made of whole blood. The TCR was taken from an adult who was a healthcare worker with PCR-confirmed SARS-CoV-2 infection or an uninfected control (not recorded which). The chain combines TRBV12-3 or TRBV12-4 with TRBJ2-3; D remains ambiguous. The CDR3 reads CASSSGFTDTQYF. The CDR3 region has the DNA TGTGCCAGCAGTTCGGGTTTCACAGATACGCAGTATTTT.